These 29 T cell receptor beta chains originate from one sample sequenced in a study of Tregs in tolerant kidney transplant recipients. Profiled with immunoSEQ multiplex PCR; TCRdb holds only in-frame clones, not every one. In the table there are 50,000 to 80,000 clones, around 98% of which are singletons. The specimen was Tregs from blood, collected before the transplant. The source is a human donor who received a combined kidney and bone marrow transplant.

The V and J genes are TRBV4-1 and TRBJ2-1; 10 bases line up with TRBD2. Germline CDR1 MGHRA, CDR2 YSYEKL. The CDR3 contains 16 residues. With V trimmed by 0 bases and J by 9 bases, 8 bases remained unmatched. In DNA, the CDR3 is TGCGCCAGCAGCCAAGACACTAGCGGGGCTCGGGGTGAGCAGTTCTTC. It translates to CASSQDTSGARGEQFF.

This sequence joins TRBV4-2 and TRBJ1-1, with 8 bases aligning to TRBD1. CDR1 LGHNA and CDR2 YNFKEQ come from the germline V gene. The CDR3 is 17 amino acids. Trimming took 2 bases from V and 7 from J; bases not matched to a gene: 15. For the CDR3, the DNA is TGTGCCAGCAGCCAAAGGGGTACAGGGGGAGAGTTTAGTGAAGCTTTCTTT. Translation gives CASSQRGTGGEFSEAFF.

The chain is built from TRBV5-1 and TRBJ1-2; 8 nucleotides agree with TRBD1. Germline V gene data show CDR1 as SGHRS and CDR2 as YFSETQ. V dropped 3 bases and J dropped 2; count of bases not matched to a gene: 3. The CDR3 is made up of 14 amino acids. The CDR3 DNA reads TGCGCCAGCAGCTCATGGACAGGGAACTATGGCTACACCTTC. Protein: CASSSWTGNYGYTF.

The chain couples TRBV5-1 to TRBJ1-2, with a weak D call TRBD1 (5 bases). There are 13 residues in the CDR3. Per germline, CDR1 SGHRS and CDR2 YFSETQ. The V end lost 4 bases, the J end lost 4 bases, and 11 bases lay between the germline ends. In DNA, the CDR3 is TGCGCCAGCAGCGCGACAGTTTCCTATGGCTACACCTTC. Translation: CASSATVSYGYTF.

The chain joins TRBV7-2 to TRBJ2-3; D remains unclear. The CDR3 loop spans 13 amino acids. Trimming stripped 6 bases from V and 2 bases from J, with 9 bases between. Germline V gives CDR1 SGHTA, CDR2 FQGNSA. The CDR3 region is CASSFLYTDTQYF. CDR3 DNA sequence: TGTGCCAGCAGTTTTCTATACACAGATACGCAGTATTTT.

The chain recombines TRBV7-2 with TRBJ2-1, with 8 bases aligning to TRBD2. CDR3 size: 14 residues. The junction had 3 bases not matched to a gene; V was cut back by 2 bases and J by 6 bases. Looked up from germline, CDR1 is SGHTA and CDR2 is FQGNSA. The CDR3 sequence: CASSLKSGGNEQFF. CDR3 DNA sequence: TGTGCCAGCAGCTTAAAAAGCGGGGGCAATGAGCAGTTCTTC.

This clone ranks as medium-sized. The chain combines TRBV7-3 with TRBJ2-3; D not certain. V was clipped by 5 bases and J by 2 bases, with 11 bases between them. In germline, CDR1 is SGHTA, CDR2 FQGTGA. The CDR3 runs to 14 residues. The CDR3 DNA sequence: TGTGCCAGCAGCCCGAGGCCGCACACAGATACGCAGTATTTT. Its protein is CASSPRPHTDTQYF.

V and J are TRBV5-1 and TRBJ2-7, with D uncertain. Trimming cost V 0 bases and J 0 bases, with 10 bases left between them. This CDR3 has 15 amino acids. Germline CDR1 is SGHRS and CDR2 is YFSETQ. This CDR3 is CASSLAPSLSYEQYF. DNA for the CDR3: TGCGCCAGCAGCTTGGCCCCCTCCCTCTCCTACGAGCAGTACTTC.

This chain uses TRBV6-1 with TRBJ2-5; 7 bases are shared with TRBD2. The junction had 8 bases not matched to a gene; V was cut back by 6 bases and J by 4 bases. The germline CDR1 and CDR2 sequences are MNHNS and SASEGT. The CDR3 is 14 residues long. The CDR3 DNA reads as TGTGCCAGCAGCCCGGGAGGAGTCCGAGAGACCCAGTACTTC. Amino acids: CASSPGGVRETQYF.

This chain links TRBV5-4 with TRBJ1-2; 7 nucleotides match TRBD1. This CDR3 spans 15 amino acids. CDR1 SGHNT and CDR2 YYREEE come from the germline V gene (reference sequence). Trimming cost V 4 bases and J 1 base; bases outside gene matches: 7. CDR3 nucleotides: TGTGCCAGCAGCCCCGGGACAGTCGATAACTATGGCTACACCTTC. Amino acid sequence: CASSPGTVDNYGYTF.

J is TRBJ2-7 and V is TRBV5-1; 10 bases map to TRBD1. This CDR3 region has 14 residues. The germline V gene encodes CDR1 SGHRS and CDR2 YFSETQ. The V segment lost 0 bases and the J segment 6 bases; nucleotides outside the gene matches: 3. The CDR3 here is CASSLGRTGGEQYF. The CDR3 nucleotides read TGCGCCAGCAGCTTGGGGCGGACAGGGGGCGAGCAGTACTTC.

The DNA of the CDR3 is TGTGCCAGCAGCCCATCCCCCAATACGCAGTATTTT. It codes for CASSPSPNTQYF. The J gene is TRBJ2-3, the V gene TRBV7-2, with D hard to call. V dropped 5 bases and J dropped 7 bases, with 10 bases sitting between them. CDR1 and CDR2 from the germline V gene are SGHTA and FQGNSA. This CDR3 comprises 12 residues.

This clone has only one observation. The chain couples TRBV7-9 to TRBJ2-3; 7 bases match TRBD1. Germline V gene lookup returns CDR1 SEHNR and CDR2 FQNEAQ (reference sequence). After removal of 3 bases from V and 6 bases from J, the junction contained 6 bases not matched to a gene. This CDR3 comprises 14 residues. The CDR3 DNA is TGTGCCAGCAGCTTTGACAGGGTCCTGGATACGCAGTATTTT. Translation: CASSFDRVLDTQYF.

The chain uses TRBV6-6 and TRBJ1-2, with 9 bases fitting TRBD1. V shed 5 bases and J 11 bases; nucleotides not matched to a gene: 6. The germline gives CDR1 MNHNY, CDR2 SVGAGI (reference sequence). This CDR3 region has 12 residues. DNA of the CDR3: TGTGCCAGCAGTCTCCGACAGGGGGGGTACACCTTC. This sequence encodes CASSLRQGGYTF.

The chain links TRBV19 to TRBJ1-2, with unresolved D. The CDR3 extends over 16 amino acids. CDR1 and CDR2 (germline): LNHDA, SQIVND (reference sequence). Trimming stripped 0 bases from V and 5 bases from J, with 16 bases between. The DNA for the CDR3 is TGTGCCAGTAGTATAGATTGGCTGGGCCTCGGTTATGGCTACACCTTC. Translation: CASSIDWLGLGYGYTF.

The chain uses TRBV11-3 and TRBJ2-5; 7 nucleotides line up with TRBD2. This CDR3 comprises 15 residues. Germline V lookup: CDR1 SGHNT, CDR2 YENEEA. Unmatched junction bases numbered 13, after V lost 5 bases and J lost 7 bases. The CDR3 here is CASSNGLSGTATQYF. The CDR3 DNA reads TGTGCCAGCAGCAACGGTTTGAGCGGGACTGCGACCCAGTACTTC.

The rearrangement joins TRBV11-3 to TRBJ2-5; D gene ambiguous. Germline V lookup: CDR1 SGHNT, CDR2 YENEEA. This CDR3 has 14 residues. V lost 6 bases and J 4 bases, leaving 15 bases between the germline ends. The CDR3, as DNA: TGTGCCAGCAGACAGAACCCCACCGCAGAGACCCAGTACTTC. Its protein product is CASRQNPTAETQYF.

This chain connects TRBV19 to TRBJ1-5; D is unresolved. The V end was cut by 7 bases, the J end by 5 bases, with 15 bases between. The CDR3 length is 14 residues. CDR1 and CDR2 (germline): LNHDA, SQIVND (reference sequence). For the CDR3, the DNA is TGTGCCAGTACACGCCGGATGGGCTATCAGCCCCAGCATTTT. This gives the protein CASTRRMGYQPQHF.

The gene calls are TRBV18 and TRBJ2-7, with 10 bases fitting TRBD1. CDR1 and CDR2 (germline): KGHSH, LQKENI. Trimming removed 6 bases from V and 6 bases from J; junction bases left unmatched: 8. CDR3 length: 14 residues. The CDR3 loop is CASSRYRDRGEQYF. The DNA of the CDR3 is TGTGCCAGCTCCCGGTACCGGGACAGGGGCGAGCAGTACTTC. Full variable domain (remainder filled in from reference TRBV18 and TRBJ2-7): NAGVMQNPRHLVRRRGQEARLRCSPMKGHSHVYWYRQLPEEGLKFMVYLQKENIIDESGMPKERFSAEFPKEGPSILRIQQVVRGDSAAYFCASSRYRDRGEQYFGPGTRLTVT.

This sequence joins TRBV28 and TRBJ2-1; tentative D call: TRBD2 (6 bases). Between the trimmed V and J ends, which lost 3 bases and 5 bases, there was a span of 17 bases. Germline V gene lookup returns CDR1 MDHEN and CDR2 SYDVKM. This CDR3 region has 16 residues. CDR3 sequence reads: CASSFGTGAFNNEQFF. The CDR3 nucleotides are TGTGCCAGCAGTTTTGGAACGGGAGCCTTTAACAATGAGCAGTTCTTC.

This clone has only one observation. The V gene is TRBV9, the J gene TRBJ2-2; possibly TRBD2 for D (7 bases). The CDR3 runs 16 residues. Trimming stripped 3 bases from V and 4 bases from J, with 16 bases between. Germline V CDR1 and CDR2: SGDLS, YYNGEE. The DNA for the CDR3 is TGTGCCAGCAGCGCCCCTTACGGGGGGCTCACCGGGGAGCTGTTTTTT. This gives the protein CASSAPYGGLTGELFF.

V usage is TRBV19 and J usage is TRBJ1-2; D gene uncertain. The length of the CDR3 is 13 residues. Trimming left V 4 bases short and J 6 bases short, with 12 bases between. From germline, CDR1 is LNHDA and CDR2 SQIVND (reference sequence). The CDR3 bases are TGTGCCAGTAGTAAACAGCTTACCGATGGCTACACCTTC. Amino acid sequence: CASSKQLTDGYTF.

J is TRBJ2-2 and V is TRBV6-6; TRBD1 is a possible D gene (5 bases). The germline V gene has CDR1 MNHNY and CDR2 SVGAGI (reference sequence). V lost 7 bases and J 2 bases, leaving 11 bases between the germline ends. The CDR3 runs to 14 residues. The CDR3 DNA is TGTGCCAGCATCCGGACAAGAAACACCGGGGAGCTGTTTTTT. Encoded protein: CASIRTRNTGELFF.

This chain joins TRBV2 and TRBJ2-7; the match to TRBD2 covers 7 bases. V lost 6 bases and J lost 3; bases outside the gene matches: 11. There are 15 residues in the CDR3. The germline V gene has CDR1 SNHLY and CDR2 FYNNEI. CDR3 DNA sequence: TGTGCCAGCAGCCACGGGGAGGGCGGCTACTACGAGCAGTACTTC. The encoded protein is CASSHGEGGYYEQYF.

This chain joins TRBV2 and TRBJ2-5, with 8 bases lining up with TRBD2. CDR1 and CDR2 (germline): SNHLY, FYNNEI. CDR3 length: 13 residues. This chain's CDR3 is CAKQRAGGRSQYF. The DNA of the CDR3 is TGTGCTAAGCAAAGGGCGGGGGGACGGAGCCAGTACTTC. Using reference TRBV2 and TRBJ2-5 for the parts outside the CDR3, the full variable domain is EPEVTQTPSHQVTQMGQEVILRCVPISNHLYFYWYRQILGQKVEFLVSFYNNEISEKSEIFDDQFSVERPDGSNFTLKIRSTKLEDSAMYFCAKQRAGGRSQYFGPGTRLLVL.

The chain has TRBV27 and TRBJ1-2; the match to TRBD1 covers 10 bases. Germline assignment: CDR1 MNHEY and CDR2 SMNVEV (reference sequence). This CDR3 has 15 amino acids. Trimming cost V 6 bases and J 4 bases; bases outside gene matches: 8. CDR3 region: CASSAGTGVPYGYTF. CDR3 DNA sequence: TGTGCCAGCAGCGCCGGGACAGGGGTCCCCTATGGCTACACCTTC.

The chain carries TRBV30 and TRBJ1-2; the D gene is possibly TRBD1 (5 bases). The germline V gene has CDR1 GTSNPN and CDR2 SVGIG (reference sequence). Deletions cut 1 base from V and 8 bases from J, with 14 bases between. This CDR3 is built from 13 residues. The CDR3 is CAWSDVPRGGYTF. CDR3 nucleotides: TGTGCCTGGAGTGACGTCCCCCGGGGGGGCTACACCTTC.

The V gene is TRBV7-9, the J gene TRBJ2-7; TRBD1 matches at 10 bases. The germline CDR1 and CDR2 sequences are SEHNR and FQNEAQ (reference sequence). V shed 5 bases and J 2 bases; nucleotides not matched to a gene: 6. This CDR3 has 15 amino acids. The CDR3 DNA sequence: TGTGCCAGCAGCCAAGACAGGGGGCTCCCCTACGAGCAGTACTTC. Translated: CASSQDRGLPYEQYF.

The chain carries TRBV7-2 and TRBJ1-5, with a weak D call TRBD1 (6 bases). CDR1 is SGHTA and CDR2 is FQGNSA in the germline V gene. Trimming took off 1 base at V and 4 bases at J, with 11 bases between the two ends. The CDR3 length is 15 residues. CDR3 sequence reads: CASSLGRQANQPQHF. The DNA for the CDR3 is TGTGCCAGCAGCTTAGGGAGACAGGCTAATCAGCCCCAGCATTTT.